Shown below are 8 T cell receptor beta chains from a single sample sequenced in a study of blood T cell repertoires in COVID-19. The method was immunoSEQ multiplex PCR; TCRdb's version includes in-frame clones alone and lacks a portion of them. The sample lists some 140,000 clones; approximately 83% were seen once. The sequencing input was peripheral blood. Every receptor here comes from a woman between 55 and 75 years old with COVID-19, enrolled during active disease.

This clone was detected many times. The gene calls are TRBV12-5 and TRBJ1-1, with D perhaps matching TRBD1 (6 bases). Trimming left V 2 bases short and J 1 base short, with 17 bases between. Germline CDR1 and CDR2: LGHNT and FRNRAP. The CDR3 runs to 17 residues. This CDR3 is CASGLWTSGTPNTEAFF. CDR3 nucleotides: TGTGCTAGTGGTTTGTGGACCTCGGGGACACCGAACACTGAAGCTTTCTTT.

This chain connects TRBV15 to TRBJ2-7; D gene uncertain. Germline loops: CDR1 LNHNV, CDR2 YYDKDF (reference sequence). The CDR3 has 14 amino acids. V was shortened by 1 base and J by 1 base, with 8 bases between the two germline ends. CDR3 protein: CATSRGGTSYEQYV. The CDR3, as DNA: TGTGCCACCAGCAGAGGTGGCACATCCTACGAGCAGTACGTC.

This clone showed up just a few times. This sequence joins TRBV7-9 and TRBJ1-2; D may be TRBD1 (5 bases). The germline CDR1 and CDR2 sequences are SEHNR and FQNEAQ (reference sequence). The CDR3 consists of 13 residues. With 5 bases removed from V and 8 bases from J, the gap between germline ends came to 15 bases. CDR3 residues: CASSLGGTGGYTF. The DNA of the CDR3 is TGTGCCAGCAGCCTCGGGGGAACTGGGGGCTACACCTTC.

V and J are TRBV30 and TRBJ1-2; D gene ambiguous. V gave up 3 bases and J gave up 8 bases, with 13 bases separating them. This CDR3 has 12 amino acids. Germline loops: CDR1 GTSNPN, CDR2 SVGIG (reference sequence). The CDR3: CAWSGIISGYTF. Here the CDR3 DNA reads TGTGCCTGGAGCGGGATAATCAGCGGCTACACCTTC.

The chain uses TRBV6-5 and TRBJ1-5; D is possibly TRBD1 (5 bases). The CDR3 contains 14 residues. The V gene's germline CDR1 is MNHEY and CDR2 SVGAGI. V lost 6 bases, J lost 7 bases, and 16 bases lay in between. CDR3 amino acids: CASRPGEREQPQHF. CDR3 DNA: TGTGCCAGCAGGCCGGGGGAGCGGGAGCAGCCCCAGCATTTT.

This clone was observed a handful of times. This chain uses TRBV4-1 with TRBJ2-5; 12 bases map to TRBD2. Trimming removed 1 base from V and 5 bases from J; junction bases left unmatched: 5. Germline CDR1 is MGHRA and CDR2 is YSYEKL. The CDR3 covers 16 residues. CDR3 residues: CASSQGLAGVRETQYF. The DNA of the CDR3 is TGCGCCAGCAGCCAAGGACTAGCGGGAGTTAGGGAGACCCAGTACTTC.

The CDR3 DNA follows: TGTGCCAGCAGTGACTCGGTATACACCATATATTTT. It is translated as CASSDSVYTIYF. The chain links TRBV2 to TRBJ1-3, with D hard to call. CDR3 length: 12 residues. The V end was cut by 3 bases, the J end by 8 bases, with 8 bases between. Germline V gene lookup returns CDR1 SNHLY and CDR2 FYNNEI. Full variable domain (rest looked up from reference TRBV2 and TRBJ1-3): EPEVTQTPSHQVTQMGQEVILRCVPISNHLYFYWYRQILGQKVEFLVSFYNNEISEKSEIFDDQFSVERPDGSNFTLKIRSTKLEDSAMYFCASSDSVYTIYFGEGSWLTVV.

This clone occurred once. This chain connects TRBV12-3 or TRBV12-4 to TRBJ1-2; D gene unclear. The CDR3 sequence is 13 residues long. V was trimmed by 5 bases and J by 7 bases, leaving 14 bases between them. The CDR3 nucleotides read TGTGCCAGCAGTCTCCGGGAAGCAGCTGGCTACACCTTC. Amino acids: CASSLREAAGYTF.